This T cell receptor (beta chain) was identified in a study of cytomegalovirus exposure and HLA in healthy donors. Study-wide context: The 95 to 150 validation repertoires used a platform that matched the one used for the approximately 610 first-cohort repertoires, as a later analysis reported. Findings and caveats of the study: The majority of TCR sequences were rare, yet some public TCRs appeared in many donors. A list of 164 TCR beta chains associated with cytomegalovirus was given. With high specificity and sensitivity, the classifier reportedly diagnosed cytomegalovirus status.

Generated by immunoSEQ multiplex PCR, the TCRdb table keeps only in-frame clones and is missing some. The data show 200,000 to 250,000 clones, roughly 88% seen once. With regard to this clone: The target antigen is unknown.

Germline lookup yields CDR1 MNHEY and CDR2 SMNVEV (reference sequence). This CDR3 is 18 amino acids long. Trimming took 5 bases from V and 8 from J; bases not matched to a gene: 23. This rearrangement joins TRBV27 to TRBJ1-2, with 7 bases fitting TRBD1. This TCR came from a woman aged 25 to 39 in good health and CMV-seropositive. Sequencing input: PBMCs. CDR3 amino acids: CASSRVLRGTTGSEGYTF. The CDR3 coding sequence is TGTGCCAGCAGTAGGGTTTTACGGGGGACGACAGGGTCGGAAGGCTACACCTTC.